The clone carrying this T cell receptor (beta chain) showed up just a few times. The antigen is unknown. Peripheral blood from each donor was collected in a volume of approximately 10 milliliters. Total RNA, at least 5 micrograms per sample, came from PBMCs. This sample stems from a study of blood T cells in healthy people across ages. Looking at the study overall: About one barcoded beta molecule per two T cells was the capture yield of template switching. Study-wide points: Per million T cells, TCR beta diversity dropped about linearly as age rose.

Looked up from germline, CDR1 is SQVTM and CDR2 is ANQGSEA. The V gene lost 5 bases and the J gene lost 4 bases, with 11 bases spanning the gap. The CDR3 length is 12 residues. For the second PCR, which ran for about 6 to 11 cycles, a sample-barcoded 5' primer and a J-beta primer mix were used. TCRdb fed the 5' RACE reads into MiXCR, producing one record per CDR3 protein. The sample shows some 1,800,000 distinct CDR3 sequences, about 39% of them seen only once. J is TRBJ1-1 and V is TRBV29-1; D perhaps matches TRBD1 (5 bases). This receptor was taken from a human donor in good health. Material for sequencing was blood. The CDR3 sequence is CSVQGGSTEAFF. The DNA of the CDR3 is TGCAGCGTTCAGGGAGGGAGCACTGAAGCTTTCTTT.